The rows below give T cell receptor beta chains drawn from one sample of a study of CD8+ T cells in alopecia areata. The data were produced by immunoSEQ multiplex PCR, yet TCRdb's version contains in-frame clones alone and is incomplete. The table shows 90,000 to 150,000 clones, with roughly 69% occurring only once. Source material: CD4+ T cells sorted from blood. The receptor source for this set is a human donor in good health. Each CDR3 is given with its conserved first and last residue. D genes are given only for firm matches. Rows may omit the clone size; those that give it use once, few, many or a size class.

CDR3nt	CDR3aa	d_gene	v_gene	j_gene	abundance	len
TGCAGCGTTGTTGAGGTGTTACACTGGCCCCAGTACTTC	CSVVEVLHWPQYF	NA	TRBV29-1	TRBJ2-5	few	13
TGTGCCAGCAGCCCCGGACAGTCCCCAGGGGAGACCCAGTACTTC	CASSPGQSPGETQYF	NA	TRBV7-2	TRBJ2-5	NA	15
TGTGCCAGCTCACCGCCTTTAGCCAAAAACATTCAGTACTTC	CASSPPLAKNIQYF	NA	TRBV18	TRBJ2-4	once	14
TGTGCCAGCAGTTTATCGACAGAGACCAATCAGCCCCAGCATTTT	CASSLSTETNQPQHF	NA	TRBV27	TRBJ1-5	NA	15
TGTGCCTGGAGCGGGACAGGGGTCTACGAGCAGTACTTC	CAWSGTGVYEQYF	TRBD1	TRBV30	TRBJ2-7	NA	13
TGTGCCTGGAGTCAGAATGAGCAGTTCTTC	CAWSQNEQFF	NA	TRBV30	TRBJ2-1	NA	10
TGTGCCTGGGGGTTCGGGACTTCGTACACTGAAGCTTTCTTT	CAWGFGTSYTEAFF	NA	TRBV30	TRBJ1-1	NA	14
TGTGCCAGCAGCTTGGGTGGGCTAGCGCTTTTCACAGATACGCAGTATTTT	CASSLGGLALFTDTQYF	NA	TRBV5-6	TRBJ2-3	NA	17
TGTGCCAGCAGTTCCCGACAGGGCTTGGGAAATCAGCCCCAGCATTTT	CASSSRQGLGNQPQHF	TRBD1	TRBV6-5	TRBJ1-5	few	16
TGCAGCGTCGGACAGGGGAGGTGGGATACGCAGTATTTT	CSVGQGRWDTQYF	TRBD1	TRBV29-1	TRBJ2-3	NA	13
TGTGCCAGCAGCGTTCTAACAGTCAATTCACCCCTCCACTTT	CASSVLTVNSPLHF	NA	TRBV9	TRBJ1-6	NA	14
TGTGCCAGTACCGGTTACGATGGCTACACCTTC	CASTGYDGYTF	NA	TRBV19	TRBJ1-2	NA	11
TGTGCCAGCAGCTTAGCGCCAGACTACGAGCAGTACTTC	CASSLAPDYEQYF	NA	TRBV7-3	TRBJ2-7	once	13
TGCAGCGTTGAGAACCGGGGGCCTGATGGCTACACCTTC	CSVENRGPDGYTF	NA	TRBV29-1	TRBJ1-2	NA	13
TGTGCCTGCCAGAGGGGAAGTGGCAATACCTACGAGCAGTACTTC	CACQRGSGNTYEQYF	NA	TRBV30	TRBJ2-7	NA	15